This record concerns one TCR beta chain sequence. These data originate in a study of blood T cell repertoires in COVID-19. Study-wide background: COVID-19 samples collected from the United States, Italy and Spain covered acute and convalescent phases. From T cells, B-cell-depleted T cells, or PBMCs came the material, which was cDNA or gDNA.

The junction had 6 bases not matched to a gene; V was cut back by 2 bases and J by 8 bases. This CDR3 is built from 15 residues. Germline V lookup: CDR1 ENHRY, CDR2 SYGVKD. Per the original data handling: Amplification from reference gene primers served as the basis for estimated nucleated cell counts. The protocol was immunoSEQ multiplex PCR, while the TCRdb copy is restricted to in-frame clones and leaves out a portion. That table is the source of V, J and clone size, and D and trimming were worked out from the DNA. The sample lists around 26,000 clones, about 92% occurring once. This chain uses TRBV10-3 with TRBJ1-4; 9 positions match TRBD1. This sequence originates from a human donor in a cohort sampled during active COVID-19. The sample was peripheral blood. The chain's CDR3 is CAISEPGTGKEKLFF. In DNA, the CDR3 is TGTGCCATCAGTGAGCCGGGGACAGGGAAAGAAAAACTGTTTTTT.